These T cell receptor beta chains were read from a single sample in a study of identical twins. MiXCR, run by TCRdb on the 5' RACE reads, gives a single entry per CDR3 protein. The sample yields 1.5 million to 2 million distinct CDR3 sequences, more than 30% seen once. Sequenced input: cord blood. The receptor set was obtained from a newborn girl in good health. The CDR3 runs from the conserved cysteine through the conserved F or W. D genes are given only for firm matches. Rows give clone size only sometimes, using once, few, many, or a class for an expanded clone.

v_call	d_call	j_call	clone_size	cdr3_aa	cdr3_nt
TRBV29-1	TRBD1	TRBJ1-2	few	CSVEGGDRGPSYGYTF	TGCAGCGTTGAAGGAGGGGACAGGGGGCCCTCCTATGGCTACACCTTC
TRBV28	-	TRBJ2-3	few	CASSLPQGGTDTQYF	TGTGCCAGCAGTTTGCCACAGGGCGGAACAGATACGCAGTATTTT
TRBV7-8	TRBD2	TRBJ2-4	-	CASSRWPGGAKNIQYF	TGTGCCAGCAGCCGCTGGCCGGGGGGAGCCAAAAACATTCAGTACTTC
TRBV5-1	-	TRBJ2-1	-	CASSLREKGEQFF	TGCGCCAGCAGCTTGCGGGAGAAGGGTGAGCAGTTCTTC
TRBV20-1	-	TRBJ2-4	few	CSASLTRTKNIQYF	TGCAGTGCTAGTTTGACAAGGACCAAAAACATTCAGTACTTC
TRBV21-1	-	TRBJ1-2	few	CASSFAGGDYGYTF	TGTGCCAGCAGTTTCGCAGGGGGCGACTATGGCTACACCTTC
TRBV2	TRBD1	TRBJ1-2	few	CASTGQGTNYGYTF	TGTGCCAGCACCGGACAGGGTACTAACTATGGCTACACCTTC
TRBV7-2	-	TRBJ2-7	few	CASSFYQASYEQYF	TGTGCCAGCAGCTTTTACCAGGCTTCCTACGAGCAGTACTTC
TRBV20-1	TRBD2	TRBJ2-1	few	CSARDPGLAGGQEQFF	TGCAGTGCTAGAGATCCCGGACTAGCGGGAGGTCAGGAGCAGTTCTTC
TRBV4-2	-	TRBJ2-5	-	CAGSQDLHQETQYF	TGTGCCGGCAGCCAAGATCTACACCAAGAGACCCAGTACTTC
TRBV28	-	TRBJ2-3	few	CASKGSPRVDTQYF	TGTGCCAGCAAGGGCAGCCCTAGGGTCGATACGCAGTATTTT
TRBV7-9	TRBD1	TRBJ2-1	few	CASSPPGQIYNEQFF	TGTGCCAGCAGCCCCCCGGGACAGATCTACAATGAGCAGTTCTTC
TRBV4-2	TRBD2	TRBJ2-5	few	CASSQERLRLAAQETQYF	TGTGCCAGCAGCCAAGAACGATTACGACTAGCGGCCCAAGAGACCCAGTACTTC
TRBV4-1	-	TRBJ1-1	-	CASRLKDRIHTEAFF	TGCGCCAGCAGACTCAAAGACAGGATCCACACTGAAGCTTTCTTT
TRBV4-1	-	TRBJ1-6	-	CASSQDRWESPLHF	TGCGCCAGCAGCCAAGATCGTTGGGAATCACCCCTCCACTTT
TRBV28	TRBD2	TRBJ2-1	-	CASSLWRGTSGCNEQFF	TGTGCCAGCAGTTTATGGAGGGGGACTAGCGGGTGCAATGAGCAGTTCTTC
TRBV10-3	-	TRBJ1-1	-	CAISPSGMDTEAFF	TGTGCCATCAGTCCATCGGGTATGGACACTGAAGCTTTCTTT
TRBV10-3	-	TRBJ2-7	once	CAISAGVLIDYEQYF	TGTGCCATTTCTGCCGGGGTGCTTATAGACTACGAGCAGTACTTC
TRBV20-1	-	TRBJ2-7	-	CSALLRLGSYEQYF	TGCAGTGCTCTACTAAGGCTGGGCTCCTACGAGCAGTACTTC
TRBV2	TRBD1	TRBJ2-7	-	CASSDPVLPGQAGEQYF	TGTGCCAGCAGTGATCCCGTATTACCGGGACAGGCAGGCGAGCAGTACTTC
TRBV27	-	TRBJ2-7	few	CASSSLGGGSEQYF	TGTGCCAGCAGTTCTCTAGGAGGAGGGAGCGAGCAGTACTTC
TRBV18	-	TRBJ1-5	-	CASSPPSPGYQPQHF	TGTGCCAGCTCACCACCAAGTCCCGGGTACCAGCCCCAGCATTTT
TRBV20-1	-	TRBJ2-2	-	CSARIRNAGELFF	TGCAGTGCTAGAATTAGGAACGCCGGGGAGCTGTTTTTT
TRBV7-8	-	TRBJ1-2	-	CASSRNYRGADDGYTF	TGTGCCAGCAGCCGAAACTACCGGGGCGCGGACGATGGCTACACCTTC
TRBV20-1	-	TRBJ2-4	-	CSARDLYDGPKNIQYF	TGCAGTGCGCGGGACCTATACGACGGGCCCAAAAACATTCAGTACTTC
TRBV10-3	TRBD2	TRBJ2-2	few	CATLLAGADTGELFF	TGTGCCACACTACTAGCGGGAGCTGACACCGGGGAGCTGTTTTTT
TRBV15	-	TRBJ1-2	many	CATSRERFRGNGYTF	TGTGCCACCAGCAGAGAACGATTCCGGGGAAATGGCTACACCTTC
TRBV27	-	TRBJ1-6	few	CASSDLDTGSPLHF	TGTGCCAGCAGTGATTTGGACACAGGATCACCCCTCCACTTT
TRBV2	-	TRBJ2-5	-	CASSPRGPGGQETQYF	TGTGCCAGCAGTCCCCGGGGACCGGGTGGCCAAGAGACCCAGTACTTC
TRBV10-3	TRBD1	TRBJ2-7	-	CAISTLTGENEQYF	TGTGCCATCAGTACCCTGACAGGGGAAAACGAGCAGTACTTC
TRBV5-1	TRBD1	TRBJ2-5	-	CASSPGQGQSFQETQYF	TGCGCCAGCAGCCCCGGACAGGGACAGAGCTTTCAAGAGACCCAGTACTTC
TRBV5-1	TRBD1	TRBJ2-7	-	CASGLGQGDYNEQYF	TGCGCCAGCGGATTGGGACAGGGGGACTACAATGAGCAGTACTTC
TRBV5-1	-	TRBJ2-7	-	CASSLVYGRRNEQYF	TGCGCCAGCAGCTTGGTCTACGGGAGAAGGAACGAGCAGTACTTC
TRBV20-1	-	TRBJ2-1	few	CSARRTSNEQFF	TGCAGTGCCCGGAGGACGAGCAATGAGCAGTTCTTC
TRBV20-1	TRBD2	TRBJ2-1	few	CSARGLAGRSSYNEQFF	TGCAGTGCTAGAGGGCTAGCGGGAAGAAGCTCCTACAATGAGCAGTTCTTC
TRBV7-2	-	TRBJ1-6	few	CASSSRPGPLRVNSPLHF	TGTGCCAGCAGCTCTAGGCCGGGACCTCTTCGAGTTAATTCACCCCTCCACTTT
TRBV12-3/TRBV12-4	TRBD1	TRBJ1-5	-	CASSLGQGALQPQHF	TGTGCCAGCAGTTTAGGACAGGGGGCCCTTCAGCCCCAGCATTTT
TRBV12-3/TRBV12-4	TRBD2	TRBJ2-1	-	CASSFGASGRISSYNEQFF	TGTGCCAGCAGTTTTGGGGCTAGCGGGAGGATTAGCTCCTACAATGAGCAGTTCTTC
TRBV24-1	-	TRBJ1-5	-	CATSESDRYSNQPQHF	TGTGCCACCAGTGAAAGTGACAGATATAGCAATCAGCCCCAGCATTTT
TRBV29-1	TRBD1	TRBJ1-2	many	CSVEGQGEAGKGYTF	TGCAGCGTTGAAGGACAGGGAGAGGCGGGGAAGGGCTACACCTTC
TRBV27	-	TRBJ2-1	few	CASTLFLGHEQFF	TGTGCCAGCACCCTTTTTTTGGGCCATGAGCAGTTCTTC
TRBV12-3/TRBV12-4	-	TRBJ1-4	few	CASSSDLGAWEKLFF	TGTGCCAGCAGTTCGGACTTAGGGGCATGGGAAAAACTGTTTTTT
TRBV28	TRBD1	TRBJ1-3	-	CASRPGQGGNTIYF	TGTGCCAGCCGCCCCGGACAGGGGGGAAACACCATATATTTT
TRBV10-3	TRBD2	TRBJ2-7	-	CASSPSGGFHEQYF	TGTGCCAGTTCCCCAAGCGGGGGTTTCCACGAGCAGTACTTC
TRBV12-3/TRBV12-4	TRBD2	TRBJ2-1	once	CASSLGTSLNEQFF	TGTGCCAGCAGTTTAGGGACTAGTCTCAATGAGCAGTTCTTC
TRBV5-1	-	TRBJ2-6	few	CASRLRVSGANVLTF	TGCGCCAGCAGACTCCGGGTCTCTGGGGCCAACGTCCTGACTTTC
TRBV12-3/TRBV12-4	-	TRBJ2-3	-	CASSFDSEDTQYF	TGTGCCAGCAGTTTCGACAGCGAGGATACGCAGTATTTT
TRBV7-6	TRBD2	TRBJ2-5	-	CASSLGTSGGVTYNEQYF	TGTGCCAGCAGCCTAGGGACTAGCGGGGGTGTCACCTACAATGAGCAGTACTTC
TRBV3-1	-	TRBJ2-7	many	CASSHFSYEQYF	TGTGCCAGCAGCCACTTTTCCTACGAGCAGTACTTC
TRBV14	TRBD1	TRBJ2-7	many	CASSPRDSLYEQYF	TGTGCCAGCAGCCCTAGGGACAGCCTCTACGAGCAGTACTTC
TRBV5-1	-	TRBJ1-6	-	CASSLDSSYSLLHF	TGCGCCAGCAGCCTCGACAGTAGCTATTCACTCCTCCACTTT
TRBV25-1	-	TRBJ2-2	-	CASSESAILTGELFF	TGTGCCAGCAGTGAATCGGCGATTCTCACCGGGGAGCTGTTTTTT
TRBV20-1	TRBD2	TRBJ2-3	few	CSARSLAGGKTDTQYF	TGCAGTGCTAGGTCCCTAGCGGGAGGGAAAACAGATACGCAGTATTTT
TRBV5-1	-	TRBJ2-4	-	CASQGRAPWEQYF	TGCGCCTCTCAGGGGAGGGCTCCTTGGGAGCAGTACTTC